This entry lists 23 T cell receptor beta chains sequenced from one sample in a study of control samples from healthy donors and cancer patients. TCRdb's table, derived via immunoSEQ multiplex PCR, lists solely in-frame clones and lacks some. This table has 73,000 or so clones, roughly nine tenths appearing once. Sequencing input: blood. These receptors all come from a woman aged 45-60 years in good health.

The V and J genes are TRBV24-1 and TRBJ2-1; 7 nucleotides align to TRBD2. The CDR3 has 16 residues. Trimming cost V 3 bases and J 7 bases; bases outside gene matches: 11. Germline V gene data show CDR1 as KGHDR and CDR2 as SFDVKD. The CDR3 region is CATSDPGTMGWNEQFF. The CDR3, as DNA: TGTGCCACCAGTGATCCCGGGACTATGGGTTGGAATGAGCAGTTCTTC.

The table lists this clone with a count of one. The chain recombines TRBV2 with TRBJ2-1; tentatively, D is TRBD2 (5 bases). V was trimmed by 5 bases and J by 6 bases, leaving 8 bases between them. CDR3 length equals 12 residues. Germline V gene lookup returns CDR1 SNHLY and CDR2 FYNNEI. CDR3 DNA sequence: TGTGCCAGCAGTCCCGGGGTCAATGAGCAGTTCTTC. It codes for CASSPGVNEQFF.

The chain is built from TRBV5-6 and TRBJ1-4; no clear D gene. V was cut by 0 bases and J by 8 bases, with 11 bases left in between. The CDR3 contains 14 residues. The germline CDR1 and CDR2 sequences are SGHDT and YYEEEE. The CDR3 is CASSLGRGSEKLFF. In DNA, the CDR3 is TGTGCCAGCAGCTTGGGACGTGGGAGCGAAAAACTGTTTTTT.

The J gene is TRBJ2-3, the V gene TRBV10-3; 7 bases align to TRBD2. The V segment lost 6 bases and the J segment 5 bases; nucleotides outside the gene matches: 5. CDR3 length: 13 amino acids. CDR1 ENHRY and CDR2 SYGVKD come from the germline V gene. CDR3 sequence reads: CAIREGLRDTQYF. The CDR3 DNA reads TGTGCCATCAGGGAGGGACTACGAGATACGCAGTATTTT.

The chain joins TRBV5-1 to TRBJ1-3; D uncertain. The germline V and J ends were trimmed by 0 bases and 7 bases, with 11 bases remaining between them. Germline V gene sequence: CDR1 SGHRS, CDR2 YFSETQ. The CDR3 loop spans 14 amino acids. DNA for the CDR3: TGCGCCAGCAGCTTGGGAGGCGGAGGGAACACCATATATTTT. Translation gives CASSLGGGGNTIYF. The full variable domain, completed using reference TRBV5-1 and TRBJ1-3, is KAGVTQTPRYLIKTRGQQVTLSCSPISGHRSVSWYQQTPGQGLQFLFEYFSETQRNKGNFPGRFSGRQFSNSRSEMNVSTLELGDSALYLCASSLGGGGNTIYFGEGSWLTVV.

This clone was found a few times. The CDR3 protein is CASSQGGLRTVISNQPQHF. The CDR3 DNA is TGTGCCAGCAGCCAAGGGGGCCTGAGGACAGTTATCAGCAATCAGCCCCAGCATTTT. The chain recombines TRBV3-1 (or the pseudogene TRBV3-2) with TRBJ1-5, with TRBD1 as a possible D gene (6 bases). The CDR3 spans 19 residues. V was trimmed by 1 base and J by 1 base, leaving 20 bases between them. Germline V gene sequence: CDR1 LGHDT, CDR2 YNNKEL (reference sequence).

This rearrangement joins TRBV24-1 to TRBJ2-1, with D perhaps TRBD2 (6 bases). This CDR3 contains 13 residues. V shed 4 bases and J shed 7 bases, with 10 bases lying between them. Germline V lookup: CDR1 KGHDR, CDR2 SFDVKD. CDR3 amino acids: CATSDQLANEQFF. CDR3 coding DNA: TGTGCCACCAGTGACCAACTAGCAAATGAGCAGTTCTTC.

Only one count was recorded for this clone. The V and J genes are TRBV5-1 and TRBJ2-3; possibly TRBD2 for D (5 bases). Germline V lookup: CDR1 SGHRS, CDR2 YFSETQ. The CDR3 extends over 15 amino acids. V was cut by 0 bases and J by 5 bases, with 13 bases left in between. In DNA, the CDR3 is TGCGCCAGCAGCTTGGTTCGGGGTTCAGAAGATACGCAGTATTTT. This codes for CASSLVRGSEDTQYF.

The V call is TRBV6-2 or TRBV6-3, the J call TRBJ1-5; the match to TRBD1 covers 7 bases. V lost 2 bases to trimming and J lost 0 bases; unmatched junction nucleotides: 16. The V gene's germline CDR1 is MNHEY and CDR2 SVGEGT. CDR3 length equals 20 residues. The CDR3 DNA follows: TGTGCCAGCAGTTACAAGGCGGGACAGAGGGGACGGTATAGCAATCAGCCCCAGCATTTT. This sequence encodes CASSYKAGQRGRYSNQPQHF.

This chain uses TRBV19 with TRBJ2-2, with unresolved D. Germline V gene lookup returns CDR1 LNHDA and CDR2 SQIVND (reference sequence). V lost 7 bases and J 0 bases, leaving 12 bases between the germline ends. This CDR3 is 15 amino acids long. CDR3 in amino acids: CASNESPANTGELFF. The CDR3 nucleotides are TGTGCCAGTAACGAGAGCCCCGCGAACACCGGGGAGCTGTTTTTT.

The rearrangement joins TRBV28 to TRBJ1-5; D perhaps matches TRBD1 (6 bases). Germline V gives CDR1 MDHEN, CDR2 SYDVKM. The CDR3 has 14 residues. V was shortened by 5 bases and J by 2 bases, with 10 bases between the two germline ends. DNA of the CDR3: TGTGCCAGCAGTGGACAGATTGGCAATCAGCCCCAGCATTTT. This translates into CASSGQIGNQPQHF.

The chain uses TRBV2 and TRBJ2-3; 9 positions agree with TRBD2. Unmatched junction bases numbered 15, after V lost 7 bases and J lost 4 bases. The CDR3 covers 17 residues. Looked up from germline, CDR1 is SNHLY and CDR2 is FYNNEI. The CDR3 bases are TGTGCCAGCACAAATCTAAGTGGCGGGAGGGTACCAGATACGCAGTATTTT. It is translated as CASTNLSGGRVPDTQYF.

The chain combines TRBV3-1 (or the pseudogene TRBV3-2) with TRBJ1-4; the match to TRBD1 covers 9 bases. Germline trimming cut 2 bases from V and 8 bases from J; bases unmatched to any gene: 6. The CDR3 has 15 amino acids. Germline V gene sequence: CDR1 LGHDT, CDR2 YNNKEL (reference sequence). The CDR3 DNA follows: TGTGCCAGCAGCCAACCGGGACAGGGAGGGGAAAAACTGTTTTTT. This gives the protein CASSQPGQGGEKLFF.

This rearrangement joins TRBV20-1 to TRBJ2-1; D call uncertain. The CDR3 loop spans 14 amino acids. CDR1 is DFQATT, CDR2 SNEGSKA, per germline (reference sequence). V dropped 3 bases and J dropped 0 bases, with 9 bases sitting between them. CDR3 nucleotide sequence: TGCAGTGCTAGTAGGCCACCCTCCTACAATGAGCAGTTCTTC. Translation: CSASRPPSYNEQFF.

This clone was recorded only once. DNA of the CDR3: TGTGCCAGTTCACCAAAAAGGGGCACCGGGGAGCTGTTTTTT. Amino acid sequence: CASSPKRGTGELFF. The chain couples TRBV19 to TRBJ2-2, with D perhaps matching TRBD1 (5 bases). The CDR3 is 14 residues long. Per the germline V gene, CDR1 is LNHDA and CDR2 is SQIVND (reference sequence). Trimming removed 8 bases at V and 4 bases at J, with 14 bases between. Full variable domain (remainder filled in from reference TRBV19 and TRBJ2-2): DGGITQSPKYLFRKEGQNVTLSCEQNLNHDAMYWYRQDPGQGLRLIYYSQIVNDFQKGDIAEGYSVSREKKESFPLTVTSAQKNPTAFYLCASSPKRGTGELFFGEGSRLTVL.

The chain carries TRBV3-1 (or the pseudogene TRBV3-2) and TRBJ2-1; 8 bases fit TRBD1. The junction had 6 bases not matched to a gene; V was cut back by 1 base and J by 7 bases. The CDR3 is made up of 15 amino acids. Germline CDR1 reads LGHDT; CDR2 reads YNNKEL (reference sequence). This CDR3 is CASSQGRTGNNEQFF. The CDR3 nucleotides read TGTGCCAGCAGCCAAGGCAGGACAGGGAATAATGAGCAGTTCTTC.

V usage is TRBV11-1 and J usage is TRBJ1-2; D gene unclear. This CDR3 has 13 amino acids. The germline V gene encodes CDR1 SGHAT and CDR2 FQDESV (reference sequence). The V gene lost 0 bases and the J gene lost 4 bases, with 6 bases spanning the gap. Here the CDR3 reads CASSLALGYGYTF. For the CDR3, the DNA is TGTGCCAGCAGCTTAGCCCTAGGCTATGGCTACACCTTC.

CDR3 protein: CASSLKQGNQPQHF. CDR3 DNA sequence: TGTGCCAGCAGTCTCAAACAGGGCAATCAGCCCCAGCATTTT. The rearrangement joins TRBV27 to TRBJ1-5; maybe TRBD1 (5 bases). V was cut by 5 bases and J by 2 bases, with 10 bases left in between. CDR1 and CDR2 (germline): MNHEY, SMNVEV (reference sequence). The CDR3 loop spans 14 amino acids.

This sequence joins TRBV27 and TRBJ2-7; 9 positions agree with TRBD1. With 6 bases clipped from V and 4 bases from J, the junction kept 7 bases outside the gene matches. CDR1 is MNHEY, CDR2 SMNVEV, per germline (reference sequence). The length of the CDR3 is 14 residues. The CDR3 spells CASSPMGQGYEQYF. The CDR3 nucleotides are TGTGCCAGCAGCCCGATGGGACAGGGTTACGAGCAGTACTTC.

The chain has TRBV19 and TRBJ2-1, with 10 bases fitting TRBD2. CDR3 length: 15 residues. After removal of 6 bases from V and 4 bases from J, the junction contained 6 bases not matched to a gene. Germline V gene data show CDR1 as LNHDA and CDR2 as SQIVND (reference sequence). The CDR3 region has the DNA TGTGCCAGTAGCCCTACTAGCGGGGAGTACAATGAGCAGTTCTTC. Its translation is CASSPTSGEYNEQFF.

The chain joins TRBV4-1 to TRBJ2-1, with TRBD2 matching over 8 bases. Looked up from germline, CDR1 is MGHRA and CDR2 is YSYEKL. The CDR3 extends over 14 amino acids. V was clipped by 0 bases and J by 10 bases; unmatched bases: 5. The DNA for the CDR3 is TGCGCCAGCAGCCAAGAGGGCGGGAGGAGGGAGCAGTTCTTC. Its translation is CASSQEGGRREQFF.

This chain connects TRBV4-1 to TRBJ1-3; the D is unclear. Germline CDR1 is MGHRA and CDR2 is YSYEKL. The CDR3 consists of 14 residues. V was cut by 2 bases and J by 4 bases, with 9 bases left in between. CDR3 loop: CASSQSNLGNTIYF. CDR3 sequence (DNA): TGCGCCAGCAGCCAATCGAATTTAGGAAACACCATATATTTT.

For this clone: Other DNA sequences in this specimen translate into the identical CDR3. V is TRBV18 and J is TRBJ1-2; a weak D match, TRBD1 (5 bases). Per the germline V gene, CDR1 is KGHSH and CDR2 is LQKENI. The V end was cut by 3 bases, the J end by 6 bases, with 11 bases between. The length of the CDR3 is 13 residues. CDR3 protein: CASSPRDEDGYTF. For the CDR3, the DNA is TGTGCCAGCTCACCCCGGGACGAAGATGGCTACACCTTC. Full variable domain (missing parts from reference TRBV18 and TRBJ1-2): NAGVMQNPRHLVRRRGQEARLRCSPMKGHSHVYWYRQLPEEGLKFMVYLQKENIIDESGMPKERFSAEFPKEGPSILRIQQVVRGDSAAYFCASSPRDEDGYTFGSGTRLTVV.